The TCR beta chain under discussion was sequenced for a study of identical twins. Regarding the study as a whole: Whereas memory repertoires showed no such difference, abundant cord blood beta clonotypes carried fewer insertions.

Donors were all healthy Caucasians. V was trimmed by 4 bases and J by 2 bases, leaving 11 bases between them. Germline V CDR1 and CDR2: SGHRS, YFSETQ. The CDR3 runs to 14 residues. TCRdb called the 5' RACE reads again in MiXCR, with one record for every CDR3 protein. The sample carries about 450,000 distinct CDR3 sequences, around a sixth recorded once. This clonotype was detected a few times. Its antigen is not identified. This sequence originates from a man aged 50 or older in good health. Sequencing input: naive T cells sorted from blood. V and J are TRBV5-1 and TRBJ2-3; D could derive from TRBD1 or TRBD2 (5 bases each). CDR3 nucleotide sequence: TGCGCCAGCAGCCAAGGGACGCTCACAGATACGCAGTATTTT. It yields the protein CASSQGTLTDTQYF.